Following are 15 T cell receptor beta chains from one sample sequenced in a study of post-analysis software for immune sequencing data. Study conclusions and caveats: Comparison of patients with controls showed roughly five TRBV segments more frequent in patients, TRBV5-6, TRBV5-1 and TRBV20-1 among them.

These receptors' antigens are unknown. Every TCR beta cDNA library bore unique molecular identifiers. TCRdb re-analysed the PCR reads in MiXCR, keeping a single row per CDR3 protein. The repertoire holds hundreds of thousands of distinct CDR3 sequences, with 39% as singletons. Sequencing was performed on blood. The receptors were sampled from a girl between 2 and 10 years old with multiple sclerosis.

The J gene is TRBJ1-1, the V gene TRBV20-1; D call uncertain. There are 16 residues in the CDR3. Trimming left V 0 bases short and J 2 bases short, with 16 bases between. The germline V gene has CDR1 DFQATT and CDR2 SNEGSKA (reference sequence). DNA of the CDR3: TGCAGTGCTAGAGATCTGGGCGGCTCGGGAAACACTGAAGCTTTCTTT. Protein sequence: CSARDLGGSGNTEAFF.

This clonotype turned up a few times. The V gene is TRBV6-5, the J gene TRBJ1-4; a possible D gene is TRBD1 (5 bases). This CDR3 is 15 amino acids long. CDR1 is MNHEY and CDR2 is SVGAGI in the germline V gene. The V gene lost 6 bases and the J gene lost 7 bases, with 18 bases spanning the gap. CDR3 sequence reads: CASSRVGGAGEKLFF. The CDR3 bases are TGTGCCAGCAGCCGGGTAGGAGGGGCTGGTGAAAAACTGTTTTTT.

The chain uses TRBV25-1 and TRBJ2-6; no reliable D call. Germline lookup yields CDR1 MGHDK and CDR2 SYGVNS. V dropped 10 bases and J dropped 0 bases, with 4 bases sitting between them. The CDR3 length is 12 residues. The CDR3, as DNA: TGTGCCAACGCCTCTGGGGCCAACGTCCTGACTTTC. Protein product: CANASGANVLTF.

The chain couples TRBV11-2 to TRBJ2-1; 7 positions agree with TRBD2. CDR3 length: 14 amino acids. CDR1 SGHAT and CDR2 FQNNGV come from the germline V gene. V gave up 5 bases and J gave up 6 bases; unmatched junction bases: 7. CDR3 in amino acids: CASSAAGLSNEQFF. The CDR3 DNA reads TGTGCCAGCAGCGCCGCGGGACTAAGCAATGAGCAGTTCTTC.

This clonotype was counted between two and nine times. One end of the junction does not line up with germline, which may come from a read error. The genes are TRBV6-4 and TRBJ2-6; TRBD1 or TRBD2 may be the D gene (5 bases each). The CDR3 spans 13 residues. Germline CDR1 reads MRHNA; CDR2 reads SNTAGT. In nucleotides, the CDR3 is TGTGCCAGCAGTCAAGCCGGGGCCAACGTCCGGACTTTC. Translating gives CASSQAGANVRTF.

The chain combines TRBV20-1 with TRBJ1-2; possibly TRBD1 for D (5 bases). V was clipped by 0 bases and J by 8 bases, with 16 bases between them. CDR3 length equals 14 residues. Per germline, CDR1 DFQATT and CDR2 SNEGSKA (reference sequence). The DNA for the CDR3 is TGCAGTGCTAGAGACGCAGGGATGGTTGACGGCTACACCTTC. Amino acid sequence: CSARDAGMVDGYTF.

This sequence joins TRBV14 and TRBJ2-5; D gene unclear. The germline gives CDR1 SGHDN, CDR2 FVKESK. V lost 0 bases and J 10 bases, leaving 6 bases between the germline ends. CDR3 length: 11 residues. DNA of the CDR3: TGTGCCAGCAGCCAAGACACGATCCAGTACTTC. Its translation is CASSQDTIQYF.

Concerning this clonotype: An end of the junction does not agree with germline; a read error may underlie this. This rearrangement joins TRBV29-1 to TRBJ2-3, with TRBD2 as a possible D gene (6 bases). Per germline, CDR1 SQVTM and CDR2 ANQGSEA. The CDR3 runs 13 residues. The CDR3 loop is CSVHSGFTDMQYF. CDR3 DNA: TGCAGCGTCCATAGCGGCTTCACAGATATGCAGTATTTT.

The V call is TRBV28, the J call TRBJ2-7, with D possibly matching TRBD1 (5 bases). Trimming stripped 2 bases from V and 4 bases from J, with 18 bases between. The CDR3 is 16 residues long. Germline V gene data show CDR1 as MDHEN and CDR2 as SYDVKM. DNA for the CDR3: TGTGCCAGCAGTTTAGATTGGGGAAGGGGTTTGTACGAGCAGTACTTC. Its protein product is CASSLDWGRGLYEQYF.

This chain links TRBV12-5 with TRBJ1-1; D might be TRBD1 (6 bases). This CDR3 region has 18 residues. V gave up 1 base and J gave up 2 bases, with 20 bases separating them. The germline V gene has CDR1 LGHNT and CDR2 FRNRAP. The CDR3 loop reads CASGLDRDPFLFNTEAFF. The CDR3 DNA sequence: TGTGCTAGTGGTTTGGACAGGGACCCTTTCCTTTTCAACACTGAAGCTTTCTTT.

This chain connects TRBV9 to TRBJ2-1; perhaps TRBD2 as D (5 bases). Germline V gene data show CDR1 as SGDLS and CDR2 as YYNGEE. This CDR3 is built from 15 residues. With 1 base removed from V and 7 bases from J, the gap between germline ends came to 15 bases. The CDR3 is CASSVTEGVRNEQFF. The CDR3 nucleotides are TGTGCCAGCAGCGTAACCGAGGGAGTCCGTAATGAGCAGTTCTTC.

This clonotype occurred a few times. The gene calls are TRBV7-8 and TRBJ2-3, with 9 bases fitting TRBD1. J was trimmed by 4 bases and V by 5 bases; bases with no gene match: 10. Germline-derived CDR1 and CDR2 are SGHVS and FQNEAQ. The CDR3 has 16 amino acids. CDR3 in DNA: TGTGCCAGCAGCCTACGGTCCCGGGACAGGGCAGATACGCAGTATTTT. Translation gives CASSLRSRDRADTQYF.

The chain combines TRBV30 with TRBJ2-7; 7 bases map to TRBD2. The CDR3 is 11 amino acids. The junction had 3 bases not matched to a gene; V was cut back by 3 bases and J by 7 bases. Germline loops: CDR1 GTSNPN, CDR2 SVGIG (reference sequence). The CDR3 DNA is TGTGCCTGGAGGCAGGGAGGGGAGCAGTACTTC. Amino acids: CAWRQGGEQYF.

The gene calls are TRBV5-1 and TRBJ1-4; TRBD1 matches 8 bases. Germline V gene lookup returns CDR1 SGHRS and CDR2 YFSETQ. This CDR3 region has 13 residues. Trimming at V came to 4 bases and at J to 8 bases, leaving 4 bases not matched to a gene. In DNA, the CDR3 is TGCGCCAGCAGCGGCGGGACAGGCGAAAAACTGTTTTTT. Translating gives CASSGGTGEKLFF.

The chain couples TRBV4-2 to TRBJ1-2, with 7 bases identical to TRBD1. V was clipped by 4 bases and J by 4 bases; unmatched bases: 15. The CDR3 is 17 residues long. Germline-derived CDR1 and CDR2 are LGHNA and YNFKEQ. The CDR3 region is CASSRGGLSGASYGYTF. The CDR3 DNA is TGTGCCAGCAGCCGAGGGGGCTTGTCAGGTGCCAGCTATGGCTACACCTTC.